What follows is one T cell receptor (beta chain) and its context. What it recognizes is unknown. An end of the junction differs from the germline gene, which may be a read error. This CDR3 contains 12 residues. Germline loops: CDR1 SGHNT, CDR2 YYREEE (reference sequence). Profiling relied on immunoSEQ multiplex PCR, and the TCRdb table lists in-frame clones only, not all of them. The sample lists some 120,000 clones, 90% seen once, with roughly 0.17% in the top ten. These data originate in a study of graft-versus-host responses after intestinal transplantation. The wider study: The whole recipient group had anti-thymocyte globulin induction followed by tacrolimus and steroids for roughly 3 years.

Study-level points and caveats: Across patients carrying graft-donor T cell macrochimerism, allografts held high graft-versus-host to host-versus-graft clonal ratios.

The receptor comes from a human donor who received an intestinal transplant. The source material was unstimulated CD4+ T cells sorted from spleen or lymph node cells, sampled before intestinal transplant. The gene calls are TRBV5-4 and TRBJ2-7, with 9 bases that match TRBD1. CDR3 in DNA: TGTGCCAGCAGCTTGGGGACAGGGGTCCTTGACTTC. Protein sequence: CASSLGTGVLDF.